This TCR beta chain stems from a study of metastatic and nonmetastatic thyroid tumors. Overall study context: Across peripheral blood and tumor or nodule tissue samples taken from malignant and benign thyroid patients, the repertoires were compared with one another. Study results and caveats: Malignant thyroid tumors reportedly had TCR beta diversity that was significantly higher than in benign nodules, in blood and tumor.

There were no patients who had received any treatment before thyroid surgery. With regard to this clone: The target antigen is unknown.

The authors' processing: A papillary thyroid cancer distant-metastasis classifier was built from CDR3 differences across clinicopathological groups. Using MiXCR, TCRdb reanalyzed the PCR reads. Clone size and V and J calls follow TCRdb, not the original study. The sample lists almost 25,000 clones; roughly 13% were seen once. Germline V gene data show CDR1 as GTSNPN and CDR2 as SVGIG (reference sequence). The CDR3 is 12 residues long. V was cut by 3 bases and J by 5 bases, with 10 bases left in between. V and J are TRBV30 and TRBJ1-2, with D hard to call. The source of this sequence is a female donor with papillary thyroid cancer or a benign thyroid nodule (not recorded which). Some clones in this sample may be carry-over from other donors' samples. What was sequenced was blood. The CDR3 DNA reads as TGTGCCTGGAGACCTTCGATGTATGGCTACACCTTC. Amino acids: CAWRPSMYGYTF.